This TCR beta chain originates from a study of cytomegalovirus exposure and HLA in healthy donors (dated by TCRdb to 2015 to 2018). At the level of the whole study: An earlier analysis of 550 to 700 of the donors reported more than 250 Gb of sequence data and 117 million unique TCR beta sequences from about 200 million T cells. Roughly 300 gigabases of sequencing data and approximately 93 million unique TCR sequences were included in an early release covering roughly 600 HLA-typed donors. Of the roughly 390 genotyped donors, 65% to 90% fell in the genetic ancestry cluster associated with self-reported Caucasian donors. The study aimed to test whether signatures of past pathogen exposure could be identified by cataloging public T cell receptors. Using immunosequencing, the study profiled T cell repertoires from some 670 subjects and related those repertoires to cytomegalovirus serostatus. Besides the first cohort of under 700 subjects, a separate validation cohort made up of 120 different subjects was used. High-throughput TCR immunosequencing, statistical association of individual TCRs with disease status, and machine learning were combined to predict cytomegalovirus infection status. A later analysis re-examined previously published TCR beta repertoires from hundreds of donors and added high-resolution HLA genotyping to investigate patterns of TCR occurrence. In the later analysis, no new phenotypic data were used to find candidate immune exposures; instead, reliance was placed on TCR beta sequences and their occurrence across donors. To decide whether each TCR beta V gene segment behaved as functional or pseudogenic, an earlier analysis of fewer than 750 of the donors relied on high-throughput TCR beta sequencing. Alongside the repertoire data, information on donor age, sex, ethnicity and CMV serostatus was compiled. A later genetic analysis took genome-wide SNP genotypes for about 55% of the roughly 670 donors and used that subset as a discovery cohort. All discovery cohort repertoires had been generated on a single sequencing platform. HLA typing covered class I and class II loci at four-digit resolution. The number of donors typed differed by locus, with 629-630 for A, B, C, DRB1 and DQB1, around 520 for DQA1, about 610 for DPA1, and approximately 470 for DPB1. Four or five DR-DQ haplotypes were handled as single units for association and clustering, since linkage in the cohort was strong. On average, 235,054 unique TCR beta nucleotide sequences were sequenced per donor among 398 genotyped donors of the cohort, with approximately 18% of those sequences being non-productive. Summary of the overall study and its limitations: Because HLA typing was missing for some donors at each locus, association tests included only the typed subset. In this cohort, only TCR beta chains were sequenced, and detectable features were limited by the absence of alpha or paired-chain data. It was suggested by the authors that the approach could potentially be generalized to other disease states and immunological phenotypes. Presence/absence analyses assumed roughly uniform sequencing depth across donors, an assumption that may not hold. The study gave a list of 150 to 200 TCR beta chains associated with cytomegalovirus. A later genetic analysis reported fewer N-insertions in productive TCRs among donors in an Asian-associated ancestry cluster than the roughly 700-donor mean. In a later analysis, HLA-associated TCR beta chains showed more clonal expansion and lower generation probabilities than non-associated chains that were equally common. Cytomegalovirus status was reported to be diagnosed by the classifier with high specificity and sensitivity in both the original and validation cohorts. A few of the identified cytomegalovirus-associated TCR beta chains were confirmed in vitro to be specific for cytomegalovirus antigens. A cluster of highly shared sequence variants was judged likely to be a technical artifact of the sequencing pipeline. When HLA alleles, especially DR and DQ, strongly co-occurred, attributing TCR associations to individual alleles was difficult. Several of the top co-occurrence clusters appeared to be linked to parvovirus B19, influenza, CMV and Epstein-Barr virus, according to a later analysis. In a later analysis, most CMV-associated TCR beta chains were found to appear HLA-restricted, with HLA associations seemingly driven largely by CMV exposure. In an earlier analysis of 587 of the donors, most TCR beta V segments were observed in productive rearrangements about 90% or about 30% of the time, broadly matching IMGT annotations. While some public TCRs were present in many individuals, most TCR sequences turned up only very rarely across donors. Immune exposure information for the cohort was limited to CMV serostatus. A later analysis found that TCR association rates varied across HLA loci, with DRB1 alleles showing the most associated TCRs and HLA-C alleles the fewest. A further reported finding was that TCR beta sequences accurately predicted the HLA-A and HLA-B alleles for most subjects in the first cohort. Linkage disequilibrium might explain the correlated functional status among segregating V segments, but an unknown experimental factor could not be ruled out. Specific HLA alleles were associated with around 18,000 TCR beta sequences at a false discovery rate of 0.05 in a later analysis. An association between a missense DCLRE1C variant and V-gene and J-gene trimming of TCR beta chains was found in a later genetic analysis and replicated in an independent cohort. Because counts were too low, seventeen rarely observed V segments, including chromosome 9 orphons, were left out of the earlier analysis of 500 to 650 of the donors.

The method was the immunoSEQ multiplex PCR assay. The multiplex PCR relied on a mix of 60 forward primers for TCR Vbeta segments and 13 reverse primers for TCR Jbeta segments. The CDR3 region of rearranged TCR beta genes was amplified from genomic DNA by a multiplex PCR assay. Amplified TCR beta libraries were sequenced as 87-base-pair reads on the Illumina HiSeq System. Regarding the original processing steps: Across the 500 to 750 repertoires, a later analysis counted around 80 million unique TCR beta chains, 9.5 million to 12 million of which were shared by at least two donors. To remove PCR and sequencing errors, raw reads were error-corrected and collapsed into unique sequences using a nearest-neighbor algorithm that merged closely related sequences. To assign V, D and J gene segments, CDR3 sequences were aligned to IMGT reference sequences. For a sequence to be retained, a match of at least six nucleotides was required to both a V gene segment and a J gene segment. A rearrangement was called productive if the CDR3 had no stop codons and remained in frame with V and J, and every other rearrangement was called non-productive. Following IMGT convention, CDR3 was defined as the stretch from the second conserved V-encoded cysteine up to the conserved J-encoded phenylalanine. The earlier analysis of 587 of the donors excluded any sequence lacking an unambiguous match to a single V gene segment. In an earlier analysis of more than 500 of the donors, a V segment was called functional when productive rearrangements were above 56.7%, and segregating when the standard deviation between donors exceeded 5%. A statistical classification framework was built to diagnose cytomegalovirus status from the catalog of TCR beta chain sequences. V and J gene assignment, in a later analysis, came from comparing TCR nucleotide sequences with IMGT/GENE-DB human TR gene sequences. A later analysis assigned CDR3 sequences and most-parsimonious VDJ recombination scenarios with the TCRdist pipeline. In a later analysis, each TCR beta chain was defined by its CDR3 amino acid sequence together with its V-gene family, and reads lacking a unique V-gene family were excluded. As a way to deal with suspected cross-contamination and a sequencing artifact, a later analysis dropped 450 to 700 nucleotide sequences that were highly shared and had low generation probability. For each public chain, a later analysis derived a clonal expansion index from normalized ranks of inferred template counts within each repertoire. In a later analysis, generation probabilities were computed with a VDJ recombination model fitted to out-of-frame rearrangements, and the resulting probabilities were checked against IGoR. In a later analysis, hypergeometric tests were used to score TCR-TCR, TCR-HLA and TCR-CMV co-occurrence, with a repertoire-size bias correction applied to TCR pairs. To estimate false discovery rates, a later analysis permuted the HLA or CMV assignments 20 times. In a later analysis, co-occurring TCRs were grouped with DBSCAN, and TCRdist sequence similarity was added when clustering was performed within HLA-allele-positive subsets. Co-occurrence clustering excluded repertoires with fewer than 30,000 or more than 120,000 public chains, plus five with anomalous nucleotide sharing. The immuneACCESS repertoire file appears here via TCRdb, limited to in-frame rearrangements. These files lack a portion of the clones; in checked studies, under half of the deficit traces to unresolved V genes, and the cause of the others is not known. For V, J and clone size, that table is used; D and trimming come from the DNA. This sample's table carries 100,000 to 150,000 clones. 2.5% to 3% of the sample is held by the ten biggest clonotypes.

The cohort consisted of 650 to 850 healthy bone marrow donors. At the time of sampling, every cohort member was nominally healthy, though immune exposures that went unrecorded were likely present. The donor tested CMV seronegative, placing the donor among the 350 to 400 seronegative members of the cohort. Every donor gave a peripheral blood sample, and the peripheral blood mononuclear cells from that sample were used for TCR beta sequencing. The Qiagen DNeasy Blood Extraction Kit was used to extract genomic DNA from the blood cell samples. Remarks on this clone: This receptor's antigen is unknown.

Source material: PBMCs. The TCR originated in a man aged 25 to 40 in good health and CMV-seronegative.

This receptor has the CDR3 CASSLALGRGLGETQYF. The nucleotides read TGTGCCAGCAGCTTGGCCTTGGGCAGGGGGTTAGGAGAGACCCAGTACTTC. The rearranged segments are TRBV5-4 and TRBJ2-5; TRBD1 lines up with 7 middle nucleotides. V and J are trimmed by 0 bases and 4 bases, and the gene matches miss 12 bases of the junction. From a lookup of the germline V gene (reference sequence), CDR1 and CDR2 are SGHNT and YYREEE. The CDR3 has 17 amino acids, counting the end cysteine and phenylalanine. Only the CDR3 DNA is retained, 51 bases long and in frame from the first base.